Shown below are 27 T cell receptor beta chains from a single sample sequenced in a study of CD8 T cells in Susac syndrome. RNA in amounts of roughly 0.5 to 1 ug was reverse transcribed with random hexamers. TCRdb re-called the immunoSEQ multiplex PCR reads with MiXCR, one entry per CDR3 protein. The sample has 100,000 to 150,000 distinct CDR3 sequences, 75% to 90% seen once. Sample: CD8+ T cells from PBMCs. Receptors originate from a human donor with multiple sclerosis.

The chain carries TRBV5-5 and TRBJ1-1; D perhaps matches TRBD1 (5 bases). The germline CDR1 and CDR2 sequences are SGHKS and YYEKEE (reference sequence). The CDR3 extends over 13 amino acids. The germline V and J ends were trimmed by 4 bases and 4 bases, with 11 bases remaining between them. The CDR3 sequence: CASSVGTVTEAFF. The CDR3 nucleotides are TGTGCCAGCAGCGTCGGGACCGTCACTGAAGCTTTCTTT.

This CDR3 is CATSRDTGWQPQHF. Written as DNA, the CDR3 is TGTGCCACCAGCAGAGATACGGGCTGGCAGCCCCAGCATTTT. V is TRBV15 and J is TRBJ1-5; D remains unclear. This CDR3 has 14 amino acids. V was trimmed by 0 bases and J by 7 bases, leaving 10 bases between them. The V gene's germline CDR1 is LNHNV and CDR2 YYDKDF (reference sequence).

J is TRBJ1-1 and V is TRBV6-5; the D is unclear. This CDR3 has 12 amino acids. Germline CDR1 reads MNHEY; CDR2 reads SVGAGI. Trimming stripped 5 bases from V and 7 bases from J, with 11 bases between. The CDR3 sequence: CASSTRRSEAFF. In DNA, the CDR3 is TGTGCCAGCAGTACAAGACGGAGTGAAGCTTTCTTT.

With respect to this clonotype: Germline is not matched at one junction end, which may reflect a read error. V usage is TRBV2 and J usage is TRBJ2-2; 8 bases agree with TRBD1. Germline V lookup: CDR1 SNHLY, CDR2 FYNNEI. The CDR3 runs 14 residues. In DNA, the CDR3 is TGTGCCAGCTATTACAGGGGGTATGGCGGGAAGCTGTTTTTT. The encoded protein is CASYYRGYGGKLFF.

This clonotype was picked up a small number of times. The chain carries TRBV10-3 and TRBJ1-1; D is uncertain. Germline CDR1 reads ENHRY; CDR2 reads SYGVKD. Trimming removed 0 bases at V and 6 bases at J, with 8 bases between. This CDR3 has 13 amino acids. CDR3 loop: CAISESTDPEAFF. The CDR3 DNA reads TGTGCCATCAGTGAGTCGACGGACCCTGAAGCTTTCTTT.

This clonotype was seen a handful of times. This CDR3 is CASSRGWNTEAFF. CDR3 in DNA: TGTGCCAGCTCCAGAGGGTGGAACACTGAAGCTTTCTTT. This chain links TRBV25-1 with TRBJ1-1; D gene uncertain. Deletions cut 8 bases from V and 1 base from J, with 11 bases between. The CDR3 is 13 amino acids. Germline CDR1 and CDR2: MGHDK and SYGVNS. Full variable domain (outside the CDR3, taken from reference TRBV25-1 and TRBJ1-1): EADIYQTPRYLVIGTGKKITLECSQTMGHDKMYWYQQDPGMELHLIHYSYGVNSTEKGDLSSESTVSRIRTEHFPLTLESARPSHTSQYLCASSRGWNTEAFFGQGTRLTVV.

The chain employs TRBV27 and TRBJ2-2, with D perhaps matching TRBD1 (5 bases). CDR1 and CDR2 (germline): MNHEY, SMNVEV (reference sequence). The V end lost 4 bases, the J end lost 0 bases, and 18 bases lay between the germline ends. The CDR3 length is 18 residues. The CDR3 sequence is CASSYQTLTEPNTGELFF. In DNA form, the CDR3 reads TGTGCCAGCAGTTACCAAACCCTGACAGAACCGAACACCGGGGAGCTGTTTTTT.

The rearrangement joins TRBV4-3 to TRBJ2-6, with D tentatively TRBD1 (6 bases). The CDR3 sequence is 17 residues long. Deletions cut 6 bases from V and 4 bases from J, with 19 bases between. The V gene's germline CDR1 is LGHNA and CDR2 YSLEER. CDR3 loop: CASRADRLTLGANVLTF. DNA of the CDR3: TGCGCCAGCAGAGCGGACAGACTCACTTTAGGGGCCAACGTCCTGACTTTC.

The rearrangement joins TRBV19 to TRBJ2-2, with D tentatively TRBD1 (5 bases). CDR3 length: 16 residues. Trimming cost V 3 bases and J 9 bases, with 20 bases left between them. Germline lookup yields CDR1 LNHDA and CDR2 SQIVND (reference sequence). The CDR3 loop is CASSIRQIPIVWELFF. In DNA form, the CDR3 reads TGTGCCAGTAGTATCCGACAGATCCCTATAGTCTGGGAGCTGTTTTTT. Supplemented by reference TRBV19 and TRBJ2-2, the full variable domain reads DGGITQSPKYLFRKEGQNVTLSCEQNLNHDAMYWYRQDPGQGLRLIYYSQIVNDFQKGDIAEGYSVSREKKESFPLTVTSAQKNPTAFYLCASSIRQIPIVWELFFGEGSRLTVL.

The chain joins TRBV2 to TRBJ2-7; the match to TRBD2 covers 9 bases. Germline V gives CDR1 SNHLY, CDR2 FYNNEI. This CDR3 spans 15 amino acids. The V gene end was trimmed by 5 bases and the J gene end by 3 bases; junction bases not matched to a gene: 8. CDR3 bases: TGTGCCAGCAGTCAGCGGGAGGCCACCCTCTACGAGCAGTACGTC. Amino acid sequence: CASSQREATLYEQYV.

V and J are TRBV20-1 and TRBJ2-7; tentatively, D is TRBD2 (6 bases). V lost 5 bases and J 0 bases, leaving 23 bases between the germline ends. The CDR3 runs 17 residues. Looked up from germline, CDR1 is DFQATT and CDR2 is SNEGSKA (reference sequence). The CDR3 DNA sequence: TGCAGTGCTTCGGGAGAATCACCGAACAAAAGCTCCTACGAGCAGTACGTC. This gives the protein CSASGESPNKSSYEQYV.

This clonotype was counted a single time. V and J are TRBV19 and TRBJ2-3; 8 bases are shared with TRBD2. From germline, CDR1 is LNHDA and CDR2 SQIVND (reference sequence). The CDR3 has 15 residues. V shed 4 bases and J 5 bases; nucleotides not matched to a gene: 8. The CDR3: CASSTPGLALDTQYF. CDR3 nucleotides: TGTGCCAGTAGTACCCCCGGACTAGCACTAGATACGCAGTATTTT.

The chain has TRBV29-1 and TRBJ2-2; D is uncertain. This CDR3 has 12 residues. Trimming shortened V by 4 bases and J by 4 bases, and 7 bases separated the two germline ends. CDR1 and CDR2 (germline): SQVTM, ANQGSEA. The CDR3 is CSVVQFTGELFF. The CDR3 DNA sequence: TGCAGCGTTGTCCAGTTCACCGGGGAGCTGTTTTTT.

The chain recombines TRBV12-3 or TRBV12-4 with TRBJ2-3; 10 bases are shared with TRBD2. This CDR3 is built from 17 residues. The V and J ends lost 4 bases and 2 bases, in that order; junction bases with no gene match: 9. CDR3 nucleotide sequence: TGTGCCAGCAGTTCCTCCCTAGCGGGGGAACTCACAGATACGCAGTATTTT. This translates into CASSSSLAGELTDTQYF.

Here the CDR3 reads CASSPGASGDETQYF. The CDR3 DNA reads TGTGCCAGCTCTCCTGGGGCATCTGGGGACGAGACCCAGTACTTC. The rearrangement uses TRBV27 and TRBJ2-5; D may correspond to TRBD1 or TRBD2 (5 bases each). With 8 bases removed from V and 5 bases from J, the gap between germline ends came to 21 bases. The CDR3 is made up of 15 amino acids. The germline V gene has CDR1 MNHEY and CDR2 SMNVEV (reference sequence).

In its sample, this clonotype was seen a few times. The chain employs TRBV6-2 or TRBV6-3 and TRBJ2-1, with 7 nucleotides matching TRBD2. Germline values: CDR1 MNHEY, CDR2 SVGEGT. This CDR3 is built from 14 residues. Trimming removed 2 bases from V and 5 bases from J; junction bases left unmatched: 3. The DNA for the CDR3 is TGTGCCAGCAGTTACGGCCTAGCGGACAATGAGCAGTTCTTC. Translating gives CASSYGLADNEQFF.

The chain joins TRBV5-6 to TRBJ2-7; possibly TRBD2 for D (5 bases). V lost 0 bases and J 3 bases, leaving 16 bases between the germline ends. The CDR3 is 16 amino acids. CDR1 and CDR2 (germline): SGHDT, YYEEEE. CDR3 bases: TGTGCCAGCAGCTTGGCCTCCAGCGGCCGTTACTACGAGCAGTACGTC. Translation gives CASSLASSGRYYEQYV.

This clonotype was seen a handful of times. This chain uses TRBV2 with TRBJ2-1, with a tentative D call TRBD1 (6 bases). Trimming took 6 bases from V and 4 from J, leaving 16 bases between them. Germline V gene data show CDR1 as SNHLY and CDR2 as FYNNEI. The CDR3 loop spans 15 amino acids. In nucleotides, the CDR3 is TGTGCCAGCAGGGAAACGGGACAACAGTACAATGAGCAGTTCTTC. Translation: CASRETGQQYNEQFF.

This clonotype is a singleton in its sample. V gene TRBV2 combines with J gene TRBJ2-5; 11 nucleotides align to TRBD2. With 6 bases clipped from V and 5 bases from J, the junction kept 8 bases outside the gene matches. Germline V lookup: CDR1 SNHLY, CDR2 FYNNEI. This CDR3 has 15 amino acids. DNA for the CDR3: TGTGCCAGCAGCCCTTTAGCGGGGGGGGTTGAGACCCAGTACTTC. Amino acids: CASSPLAGGVETQYF.

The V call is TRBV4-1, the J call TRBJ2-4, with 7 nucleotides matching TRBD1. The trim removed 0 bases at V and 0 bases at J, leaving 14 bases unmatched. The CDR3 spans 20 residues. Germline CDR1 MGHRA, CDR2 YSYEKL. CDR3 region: CASSQDRGTALKLAKNIQYF. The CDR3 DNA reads TGCGCCAGCAGCCAAGATAGGGGGACAGCCTTGAAACTAGCCAAAAACATTCAGTACTTC.

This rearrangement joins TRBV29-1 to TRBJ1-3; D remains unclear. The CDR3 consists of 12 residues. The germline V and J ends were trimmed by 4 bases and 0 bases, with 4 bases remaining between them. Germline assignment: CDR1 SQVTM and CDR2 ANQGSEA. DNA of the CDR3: TGCAGCGTTGCAAACTCTGGAAACACCATATATTTT. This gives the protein CSVANSGNTIYF. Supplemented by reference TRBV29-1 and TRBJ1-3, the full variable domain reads SAVISQKPSRDICQRGTSLTIQCQVDSQVTMMFWYRQQPGQSLTLIATANQGSEATYESGFVIDKFPISRPNLTFSTLTVSNMSPEDSSIYLCSVANSGNTIYFGEGSWLTVV.

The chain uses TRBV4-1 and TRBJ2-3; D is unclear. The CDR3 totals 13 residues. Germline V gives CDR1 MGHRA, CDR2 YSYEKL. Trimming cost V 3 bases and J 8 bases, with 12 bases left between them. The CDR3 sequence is CASSQAVERTQYF. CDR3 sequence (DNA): TGCGCCAGCAGCCAGGCGGTGGAGCGTACGCAGTATTTT.

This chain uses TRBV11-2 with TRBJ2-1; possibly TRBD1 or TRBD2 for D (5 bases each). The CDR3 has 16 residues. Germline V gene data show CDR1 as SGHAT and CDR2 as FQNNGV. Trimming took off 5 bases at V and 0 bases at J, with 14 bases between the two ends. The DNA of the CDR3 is TGTGCCAGCAGCCCGATAGGGGAGAGCTCCTACAATGAGCAGTTCTTC. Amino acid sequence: CASSPIGESSYNEQFF.

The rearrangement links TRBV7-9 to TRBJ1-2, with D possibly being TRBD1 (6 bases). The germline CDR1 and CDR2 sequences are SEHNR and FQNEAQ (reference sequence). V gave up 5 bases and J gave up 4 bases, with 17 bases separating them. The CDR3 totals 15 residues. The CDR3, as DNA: TGTGCCAGCAGCCTGGGAGGCACAGGGCTCTATGGCTACACCTTC. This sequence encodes CASSLGGTGLYGYTF.

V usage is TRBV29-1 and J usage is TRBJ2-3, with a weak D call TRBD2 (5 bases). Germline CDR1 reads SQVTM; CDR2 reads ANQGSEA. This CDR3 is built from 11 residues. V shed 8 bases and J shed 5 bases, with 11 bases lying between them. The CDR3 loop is CSFRGIDTQYF. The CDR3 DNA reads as TGCAGCTTCCGGGGTATAGATACGCAGTATTTT.

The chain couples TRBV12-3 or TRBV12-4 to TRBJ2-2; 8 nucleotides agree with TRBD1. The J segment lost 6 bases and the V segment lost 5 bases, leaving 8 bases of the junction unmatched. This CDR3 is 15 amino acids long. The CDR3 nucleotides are TGTGCCAGCAGTGGCCTGCTACAGGGGGCCGGGGAGCTGTTTTTT. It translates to CASSGLLQGAGELFF.

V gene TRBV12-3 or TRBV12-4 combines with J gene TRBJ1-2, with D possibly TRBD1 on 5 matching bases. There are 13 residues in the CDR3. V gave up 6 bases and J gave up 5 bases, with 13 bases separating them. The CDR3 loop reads CASSPGGPYGYTF. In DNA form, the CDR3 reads TGTGCCAGCAGCCCGGGGGGACCATATGGCTACACCTTC.